These 10 T cell receptor beta chains were all obtained from the same sample, sequenced in a study of blood T cell repertoires in COVID-19. Libraries were prepared by immunoSEQ multiplex PCR; TCRdb keeps only in-frame clonotypes and omits some of them. The data contain about 200,000 clones, about 80% of them seen just once; the ten biggest clones take up 6% to 8%. The material sequenced was peripheral blood. The source is a human donor with acute or convalescent COVID-19. The donor label of this sample is uncertain.

The chain employs TRBV11-3 and TRBJ2-5; no firm D call. V lost 3 bases and J lost 4, with 9 bases in between. Germline V lookup: CDR1 SGHNT, CDR2 YENEEA. CDR3 length: 13 residues. In nucleotides, the CDR3 is TGTGCCAGCAGCTTCCGACGAGGAGAGACCCAGTACTTC. This encodes CASSFRRGETQYF.

The chain combines TRBV2 with TRBJ2-2; 7 nucleotides line up with TRBD2. Losses at the gene ends were 0 bases for V and 7 bases for J; bases not matched to a gene: 11. This CDR3 has 17 amino acids. In germline, CDR1 is SNHLY, CDR2 FYNNEI. The CDR3 protein is CASSEAPGGGGYGELFF. CDR3 nucleotides: TGTGCCAGCAGTGAAGCCCCTGGGGGGGGAGGATACGGGGAGCTGTTTTTT.

This chain joins TRBV3-1 (or the pseudogene TRBV3-2) and TRBJ1-6; a possible D gene is TRBD1 (5 bases). Germline V gene lookup returns CDR1 LGHDT and CDR2 YNNKEL (reference sequence). The CDR3 extends over 14 amino acids. V was cut by 0 bases and J by 11 bases, with 11 bases left in between. The CDR3 sequence: CASSQDSGGTPLHF. The CDR3 DNA follows: TGTGCCAGCAGCCAAGATTCCGGGGGGACACCCCTCCACTTT.

This clone showed up just a few times. V is TRBV6-6 and J is TRBJ2-7, with TRBD1 matching over 7 bases. CDR1 MNHNY and CDR2 SVGAGI come from the germline V gene (reference sequence). With V trimmed by 4 bases and J by 3 bases, 3 bases remained unmatched. CDR3 length: 13 amino acids. The chain's CDR3 is CASSSGTVYEQYF. The CDR3 DNA reads TGTGCCAGCAGTTCCGGGACAGTCTACGAGCAGTACTTC.

The chain employs TRBV29-1 and TRBJ1-1, with 9 bases fitting TRBD1. J lost 5 bases, V lost 3 bases, and 4 bases had no gene match. From germline, CDR1 is SQVTM and CDR2 ANQGSEA. This CDR3 is built from 13 residues. For the CDR3, the DNA is TGCAGCGTTGAGGGACAGGGAGGGACTGAAGCTTTCTTT. This sequence encodes CSVEGQGGTEAFF.

V gene TRBV12-5 combines with J gene TRBJ2-2; D may be TRBD1 (6 bases). The germline gives CDR1 LGHNT, CDR2 FRNRAP. This CDR3 is built from 14 residues. The ends were cut back, 7 bases at V and 2 bases at J, with 11 bases in the middle. The CDR3 region has the DNA TGTGCTAGTGAGGACAGAATAAACACCGGGGAGCTGTTTTTT. Amino acid sequence: CASEDRINTGELFF.

This clone came up once. This chain joins TRBV19 and TRBJ1-2; TRBD1 matches at 7 bases. V shed 5 bases and J 3 bases; nucleotides not matched to a gene: 9. The germline gives CDR1 LNHDA, CDR2 SQIVND (reference sequence). The CDR3 sequence is 15 residues long. The CDR3 reads CASSQRPGTDYGYTF. CDR3 DNA sequence: TGTGCCAGTAGTCAACGTCCGGGGACAGACTATGGCTACACCTTC.

This CDR3 reads CASSGGRPRETQYF. The CDR3 bases are TGTGCCAGCAGTGGGGGGAGGCCCCGTGAGACCCAGTACTTC. V gene TRBV28 combines with J gene TRBJ2-5; tentative D call: TRBD2 (6 bases). The ends were cut back, 5 bases at V and 5 bases at J, with 15 bases in the middle. The length of the CDR3 is 14 residues. The V gene's germline CDR1 is MDHEN and CDR2 SYDVKM.

This chain uses TRBV29-1 with TRBJ2-5; D ambiguous. The V end was cut by 4 bases, the J end by 3 bases, with 15 bases between. Germline CDR1 SQVTM, CDR2 ANQGSEA. The CDR3 contains 14 residues. The CDR3 loop reads CSVAQQLSKETQYF. The CDR3 DNA follows: TGCAGCGTTGCACAGCAACTGAGCAAAGAGACCCAGTACTTC.

The CDR3 nucleotides are TGCGCCAGCAGCGGAGAAGCGGGAGGGCGGGCCAATGAGCAGTTCTTC. Residues: CASSGEAGGRANEQFF. The chain employs TRBV5-1 and TRBJ2-1; 10 bases fit TRBD2. The CDR3 length is 16 residues. The V and J ends lost 4 bases and 6 bases, in that order; junction bases with no gene match: 10. CDR1 is SGHRS and CDR2 is YFSETQ in the germline V gene.